The clone carrying this T cell receptor (beta chain) was detected only once. Its antigen is as yet unknown. CDR1 and CDR2 (germline): SEHNR, FQNEAQ (reference sequence). Trimming left V 2 bases short and J 13 bases short, with 9 bases between. The CDR3 covers 12 residues. This sample was included in a study of vaccination effects on CD4 cells after COVID-19. Across the study: Two doses of either BNT162b2 or mRNA-1273 were given to each participant. Study-wide points: Common cold coronaviruses were cross-recognized by only 1 of 255 vaccine-induced clones in healthy vaccinees. Recruitment yielded few convalescent patients, and the study had no early post-infection timepoints.

The repertoire was sequenced with immunoSEQ multiplex PCR; TCRdb's copy has only in-frame clones and lacks some. This sample has 40,000 to 50,000 clones; more than 60% occur once, and the top ten carry roughly 25%. The ViraFEST assay expanded antigen-specific CD4+ T cells with viral peptide pools before sequencing. Once cultured for roughly ten days, the cells underwent separation to obtain CD4+ T cells. Testing of the vaccine recipients showed negative nucleocapsid antibodies and no prior SARS-CoV-2 infection. The chain is built from TRBV7-9 and TRBJ1-6, with D maybe TRBD1 (6 bases). Here the sequenced sample was CD4+ T cells from PBMCs cultured with HCoV-OC43 spike peptides, taken before COVID-19 vaccination. The subset was: HCoV-OC43 spike overlapping peptide pool stimulation. The TCR originated in a human donor who received a COVID-19 vaccine. The chain's CDR3 is CASSLPGAPLHF. CDR3 nucleotides: TGTGCCAGCAGCTTACCGGGGGCTCCCCTCCACTTT.